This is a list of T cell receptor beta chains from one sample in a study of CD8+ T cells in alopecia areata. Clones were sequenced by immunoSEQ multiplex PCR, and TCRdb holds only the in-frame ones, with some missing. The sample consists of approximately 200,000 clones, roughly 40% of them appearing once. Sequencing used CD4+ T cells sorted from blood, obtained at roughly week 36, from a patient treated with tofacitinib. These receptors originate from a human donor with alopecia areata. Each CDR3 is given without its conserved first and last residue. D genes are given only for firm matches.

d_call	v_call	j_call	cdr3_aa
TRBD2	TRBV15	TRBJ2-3	ATSRDLYPSGSVTDTQY
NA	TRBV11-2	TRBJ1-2	ASSYKGGLVSGYT
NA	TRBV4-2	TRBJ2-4	ASSHRGGKNIQY
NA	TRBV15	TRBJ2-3	ATSSSGRDTQY
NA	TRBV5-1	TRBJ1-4	ASSSVSRGTNEKLF
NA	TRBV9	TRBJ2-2	ASSVVGAGTGELF
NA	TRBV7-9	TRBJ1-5	ASSFGERQPQH
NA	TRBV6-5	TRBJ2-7	ASSYSSPTDSYEQY
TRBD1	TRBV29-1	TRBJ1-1	SVAGTARLSSTEAF
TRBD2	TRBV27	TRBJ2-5	ASRRSPSGSWETQY
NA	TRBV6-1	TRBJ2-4	ASSTGYNIQY
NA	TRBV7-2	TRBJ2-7	ASSLGQGFYEQY
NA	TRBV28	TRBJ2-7	ASSATALKEQY
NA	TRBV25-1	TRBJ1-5	ASSRRGAQQPQH
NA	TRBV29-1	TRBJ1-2	SVSLIGGVFGYT
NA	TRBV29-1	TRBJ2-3	SVAGDGADTQY
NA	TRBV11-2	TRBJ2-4	ASSHHVGGTLAKNIQY
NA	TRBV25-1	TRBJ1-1	ASSDPAGAEAF
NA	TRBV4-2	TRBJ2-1	ASSQDAGAQF
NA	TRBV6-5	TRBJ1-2	ASSRPGENYGYT
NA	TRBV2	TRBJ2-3	ASSEGPGDTQY
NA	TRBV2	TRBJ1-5	ASRPRNNQPQH
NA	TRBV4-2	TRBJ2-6	ASSQDGGSSGANVLT
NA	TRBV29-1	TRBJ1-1	SVGTFMNTEAF
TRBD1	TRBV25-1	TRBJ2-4	ASSRDRVGTKNIQY
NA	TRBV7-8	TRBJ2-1	ASSLGPFLDDEQF
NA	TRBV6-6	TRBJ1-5	ASSPGRDTTRR
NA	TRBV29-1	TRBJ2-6	SVESASSSGANVLT
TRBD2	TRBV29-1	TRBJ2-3	SGSGRLADTQY
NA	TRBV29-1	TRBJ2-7	SAMGHLSYEQY
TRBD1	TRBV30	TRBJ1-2	AWTPDRGSYGYT
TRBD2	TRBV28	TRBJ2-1	ASSPHGRKTSGSFQF
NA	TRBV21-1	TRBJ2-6	ARGGAGANVLT
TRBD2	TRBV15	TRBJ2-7	ATSLAGGYEQY
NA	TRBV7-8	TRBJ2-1	ASSLDARLGSYNEQF
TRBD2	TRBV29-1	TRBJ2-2	SVVGGKGTGELF
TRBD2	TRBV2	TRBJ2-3	ASTSGRAVLTDTQY
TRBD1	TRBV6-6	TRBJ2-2	ASHRPTGTGTGELF
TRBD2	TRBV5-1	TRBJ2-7	ASSSKGLAGGLGEQY
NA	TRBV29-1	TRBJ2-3	SVSADTQY
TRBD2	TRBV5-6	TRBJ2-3	ASSPGSGRATDTQY
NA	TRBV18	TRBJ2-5	ASSRTQGRTETQY
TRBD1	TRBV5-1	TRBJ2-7	ASSLVGTGGIDEQY
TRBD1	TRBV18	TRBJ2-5	ASSPPGQAPETQY
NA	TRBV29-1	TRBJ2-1	SVDSSYNEQF
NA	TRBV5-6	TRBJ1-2	APIGGANYGYT